A single sample gave rise to the 26 T cell receptor beta chains below, sequenced in a study of PD-1 blockade in classical Hodgkin lymphoma. Data came from immunoSEQ multiplex PCR; TCRdb stores just in-frame clones and leaves some out. This sample carries tens of thousands of clones, about 80% of them seen once, and the ten largest clones take 15% to 20%. Time point specified: cycle 4 day 1 (C4D1), after six to seven weeks of nivolumab. Every patient experienced relapse after autologous stem cell transplantation, and brentuximab vedotin exposure varied. This specimen was peripheral blood mononuclear cells (PBMCs), taken before the fourth cycle of nivolumab. All receptors derive from a human donor with classical Hodgkin lymphoma.

This chain connects TRBV5-4 to TRBJ2-5; 14 bases are shared with TRBD2. The CDR3 contains 15 residues. The trim removed 5 bases at V and 5 bases at J, leaving 5 bases unmatched. Germline V gene sequence: CDR1 SGHNT, CDR2 YYREEE (reference sequence). CDR3 sequence: CASSQTSGGVETQYF. The CDR3 DNA reads TGTGCCAGCAGTCAGACTAGCGGGGGGGTCGAGACCCAGTACTTC. The whole variable domain, remainder taken from reference TRBV5-4 and TRBJ2-5, is ETGVTQSPTHLIKTRGQQVTLRCSSQSGHNTVSWYQQALGQGPQFIFQYYREEENGRGNFPPRFSGLQFPNYSSELNVNALELDDSALYLCASSQTSGGVETQYFGPGTRLLVL.

The rearrangement uses TRBV5-6 and TRBJ2-2; 9 nucleotides align to TRBD1. This CDR3 has 15 amino acids. V was clipped by 2 bases and J by 4 bases; unmatched bases: 3. Looked up from germline, CDR1 is SGHDT and CDR2 is YYEEEE. This CDR3 is CASSLRTGVTGELFF. DNA for the CDR3: TGTGCCAGCAGCTTAAGGACAGGGGTCACCGGGGAGCTGTTTTTT.

The chain recombines TRBV4-1 with TRBJ1-3; D not certain. The CDR3 totals 13 residues. Germline V lookup: CDR1 MGHRA, CDR2 YSYEKL. Trimming took off 1 base at V and 6 bases at J, with 7 bases between the two ends. The chain's CDR3 is CASSQGVENTIYF. The CDR3 coding sequence is TGCGCCAGCAGCCAAGGGGTCGAAAACACCATATATTTT.

V gene TRBV5-4 combines with J gene TRBJ1-2, with D maybe TRBD1 (6 bases). Between the trimmed V and J ends, which lost 0 bases and 8 bases, there was a span of 20 bases. CDR3 length: 16 amino acids. CDR1 and CDR2 (germline): SGHNT, YYREEE (reference sequence). DNA for the CDR3: TGTGCCAGCAGCTTGGCCACAGGGCAGGGAGCAAGAGGCTACACCTTC. Protein product: CASSLATGQGARGYTF.

This clone was observed a handful of times. This rearrangement joins TRBV27 to TRBJ1-3; a possible D gene is TRBD1 (5 bases). CDR1 and CDR2 (germline): MNHEY, SMNVEV (reference sequence). This CDR3 comprises 18 residues. V was pared by 2 bases and J by 0 bases, with 17 bases between. In nucleotides, the CDR3 is TGTGCCAGCAGTTTAATCCCGACACGGGGGTACTCTGGAAACACCATATATTTT. Its translation is CASSLIPTRGYSGNTIYF.

The chain employs TRBV5-1 and TRBJ1-1; a weak D match, TRBD1 (5 bases). In germline, CDR1 is SGHRS, CDR2 YFSETQ. Trimming cost V 0 bases and J 1 base, with 7 bases left between them. CDR3 length equals 14 residues. The CDR3, as DNA: TGCGCCAGCAGCTTGGACGGGGGGAACACTGAAGCTTTCTTT. Encoded protein: CASSLDGGNTEAFF. Together with reference TRBV5-1 and TRBJ1-1, the CDR3 gives the full variable domain: KAGVTQTPRYLIKTRGQQVTLSCSPISGHRSVSWYQQTPGQGLQFLFEYFSETQRNKGNFPGRFSGRQFSNSRSEMNVSTLELGDSALYLCASSLDGGNTEAFFGQGTRLTVV.

This clone was counted only a few times. The chain couples TRBV19 to TRBJ2-2; D might be TRBD2 (7 bases). V lost 6 bases and J 4 bases, leaving 15 bases between the germline ends. CDR1 is LNHDA, CDR2 SQIVND, per germline (reference sequence). This CDR3 is 15 amino acids long. CDR3 loop: CASRSAGASTGELFF. Here the CDR3 DNA reads TGTGCCAGTAGGTCGGCGGGGGCCAGCACCGGGGAGCTGTTTTTT.

By sample share, this clone is medium-sized (0.01 to 0.1%). The rearrangement uses TRBV19 and TRBJ2-5; D is perhaps TRBD2 (5 bases). The CDR3 has 15 residues. Per germline, CDR1 LNHDA and CDR2 SQIVND (reference sequence). V lost 3 bases and J lost 2, with 13 bases in between. The CDR3 bases are TGTGCCAGTAGTATGGGTCGGGGAACGCAAGAGACCCAGTACTTC. This gives the protein CASSMGRGTQETQYF.

To note about this clone: Its ends do not fully match the called genes, so a read error is possible. This rearrangement joins TRBV6-1 to TRBJ2-4; D is unclear. The CDR3 has 12 residues. The germline V gene has CDR1 MNHNS and CDR2 SASEGT. In DNA form, the CDR3 reads TGTGCCAGCAGGGAAGGGTCCAACATTCAGTACTTC. Protein product: CASREGSNIQYF.

V gene TRBV18 combines with J gene TRBJ2-3; 7 bases are a match to TRBD1. Germline V gene sequence: CDR1 KGHSH, CDR2 LQKENI. The CDR3 totals 15 residues. The V gene end was trimmed by 3 bases and the J gene end by 4 bases; junction bases not matched to a gene: 7. The CDR3 DNA reads TGTGCCAGCTCACCGCGACAGGGCCAGTCAGATACGCAGTATTTT. The encoded protein is CASSPRQGQSDTQYF.

The chain links TRBV2 to TRBJ1-2; 7 bases line up with TRBD1. This CDR3 spans 13 amino acids. Germline V gene sequence: CDR1 SNHLY, CDR2 FYNNEI. V shed 2 bases, J shed 8 bases, and the junction held 5 bases outside the gene matches. The CDR3, as DNA: TGTGCCAGCAGTGAATGCACAGGGGAAGGCTACACCTTC. This gives the protein CASSECTGEGYTF.

This clone has just one count. CDR3 DNA: TGTGCCAGCAGCTTAGTGCCAGGAAACACCGGGGAGCTGTTTTTT. Residues: CASSLVPGNTGELFF. V gene TRBV11-3 combines with J gene TRBJ2-2; D is uncertain. This CDR3 comprises 15 residues. Trimming pared 1 base from V and 2 bases from J, leaving 8 bases between. Germline-derived CDR1 and CDR2 are SGHNT and YENEEA.

The rearrangement joins TRBV5-1 to TRBJ1-2, with TRBD1 matching 7 bases. The CDR3 extends over 14 amino acids. Germline CDR1 SGHRS, CDR2 YFSETQ. The trim removed 4 bases at V and 4 bases at J, leaving 7 bases unmatched. CDR3 residues: CASSQGGERYGYTF. The CDR3 DNA reads TGCGCCAGCAGCCAAGGGGGCGAGCGCTATGGCTACACCTTC. Together with reference TRBV5-1 and TRBJ1-2, the CDR3 gives the full variable domain: KAGVTQTPRYLIKTRGQQVTLSCSPISGHRSVSWYQQTPGQGLQFLFEYFSETQRNKGNFPGRFSGRQFSNSRSEMNVSTLELGDSALYLCASSQGGERYGYTFGSGTRLTVV.

This sequence joins TRBV6-1 and TRBJ2-7; possibly TRBD1 for D (5 bases). This CDR3 has 14 amino acids. Trimming left V 4 bases short and J 1 base short, with 11 bases between. The V gene's germline CDR1 is MNHNS and CDR2 SASEGT. This CDR3 is CASSGRVGSYEQYF. As DNA, the CDR3 is TGTGCCAGCAGTGGCAGGGTGGGGTCCTACGAGCAGTACTTC.

The chain uses TRBV11-2 and TRBJ2-1; D might be TRBD1 or TRBD2, each matching 6 bases. Germline CDR1 reads SGHAT; CDR2 reads FQNNGV. The length of the CDR3 is 15 residues. Trimming removed 3 bases at V and 6 bases at J, with 15 bases between. CDR3 nucleotides: TGTGCCAGCAGCTTGGAGGGGGTGCTCGGCAATGAGCAGTTCTTC. Translated: CASSLEGVLGNEQFF.

The gene calls are TRBV6-1 and TRBJ2-7, with a tentative D call TRBD2 (7 bases). The CDR3 is made up of 16 amino acids. Germline V gene lookup returns CDR1 MNHNS and CDR2 SASEGT. The V end lost 4 bases, the J end lost 2 bases, and 18 bases lay between the germline ends. CDR3 protein: CASSAQWAGAPYEQYF. DNA for the CDR3: TGTGCCAGCAGTGCGCAGTGGGCGGGGGCCCCCTACGAGCAGTACTTC.

This clone was observed a single time. The V and J genes are TRBV19 and TRBJ1-2; D may be TRBD1 (5 bases). Deletions cut 4 bases from V and 6 bases from J, with 15 bases between. The CDR3 runs 14 residues. Germline V CDR1 and CDR2: LNHDA, SQIVND (reference sequence). The CDR3 bases are TGTGCCAGTAGTAGACGCCGGGGCGGCGATGGCTACACCTTC. Translated, it gives CASSRRRGGDGYTF. The variable domain in full, completed from reference TRBV19 and TRBJ1-2, reads DGGITQSPKYLFRKEGQNVTLSCEQNLNHDAMYWYRQDPGQGLRLIYYSQIVNDFQKGDIAEGYSVSREKKESFPLTVTSAQKNPTAFYLCASSRRRGGDGYTFGSGTRLTVV.

J is TRBJ2-1 and V is TRBV6-1; either TRBD1 or TRBD2 may fit D (7 bases each). Deletions cut 1 base from V and 8 bases from J, with 21 bases between. The CDR3 totals 17 residues. Germline V lookup: CDR1 MNHNS, CDR2 SASEGT. CDR3 DNA: TGTGCCAGCAGTGAAGTAGCGGGCGGGCCGAGGGGGCATGAGCAGTTCTTC. It specifies CASSEVAGGPRGHEQFF.

The rearrangement joins TRBV2 to TRBJ1-3, with TRBD1 matching 9 bases. Germline lookup yields CDR1 SNHLY and CDR2 FYNNEI. Unmatched junction bases numbered 3, after V lost 7 bases and J lost 2 bases. This CDR3 is 14 amino acids long. This CDR3 reads CASTRDRAGNTIYF. As DNA, the CDR3 is TGTGCCAGCACCAGGGACAGGGCTGGAAACACCATATATTTT.

The genes are TRBV9 and TRBJ2-7; D gene uncertain. The germline V and J ends were trimmed by 0 bases and 0 bases, with 7 bases remaining between them. The CDR3 has 14 amino acids. CDR1 is SGDLS and CDR2 is YYNGEE in the germline V gene. The CDR3 is CASSVDHSSYEQYF. Written as DNA, the CDR3 is TGTGCCAGCAGCGTAGATCACAGCTCCTACGAGCAGTACTTC.

This sequence joins TRBV25-1 and TRBJ2-4; D is uncertain. Germline values: CDR1 MGHDK, CDR2 SYGVNS. The CDR3 sequence is 13 residues long. Trimming took off 1 base at V and 14 bases at J, with 15 bases between the two ends. The CDR3 here is CASSESSFGPKYF. The CDR3 nucleotides are TGTGCCAGCAGTGAATCCTCCTTTGGACCTAAGTACTTC.

This CDR3 is CASSLRGAGTDTQYF. CDR3 coding DNA: TGTGCCAGCAGTTTAAGGGGGGCCGGCACAGATACGCAGTATTTT. The chain employs TRBV28 and TRBJ2-3; the D call may be TRBD1 or TRBD2 (6 bases each). Trimming cost V 2 bases and J 1 base, with 10 bases left between them. From germline, CDR1 is MDHEN and CDR2 SYDVKM. This CDR3 has 15 residues.

CDR3 loop: CASSQSTPEEYSPLHF. CDR3 in DNA: TGTGCCAGCAGCCAATCTACACCAGAGGAGTATTCACCCCTCCACTTT. The chain has TRBV16 and TRBJ1-6; unclear D gene. Germline assignment: CDR1 KGHSY and CDR2 FQNENV. The V gene lost 0 bases and the J gene lost 8 bases, with 14 bases spanning the gap. The CDR3 extends over 16 amino acids.

This sequence joins TRBV5-4 and TRBJ2-1; D gene uncertain. Germline V CDR1 and CDR2: SGHNT, YYREEE (reference sequence). The V and J ends lost 0 bases and 6 bases respectively, with 4 bases between them. The CDR3 sequence is 12 residues long. The CDR3 DNA sequence: TGTGCCAGCAGCTTGGAGGTCAATGAGCAGTTCTTC. Amino acids: CASSLEVNEQFF.

The chain employs TRBV28 and TRBJ2-7, with 8 bases matching TRBD1. Per the germline V gene, CDR1 is MDHEN and CDR2 is SYDVKM. The CDR3 consists of 14 residues. V was pared by 6 bases and J by 3 bases, with 7 bases of the junction left unmatched. Here the CDR3 reads CASSQGQGFYEQYF. The CDR3 DNA is TGTGCCAGCAGCCAAGGACAGGGTTTCTACGAGCAGTACTTC.

This chain links TRBV6-5 with TRBJ2-7; D is undetermined. The length of the CDR3 is 14 residues. Germline V gene lookup returns CDR1 MNHEY and CDR2 SVGAGI. Trimming took off 5 bases at V and 7 bases at J, with 18 bases between the two ends. CDR3 region: CASSLQAFQREQYF. CDR3 nucleotide sequence: TGTGCCAGCAGTCTCCAGGCCTTCCAGAGGGAGCAGTACTTC.